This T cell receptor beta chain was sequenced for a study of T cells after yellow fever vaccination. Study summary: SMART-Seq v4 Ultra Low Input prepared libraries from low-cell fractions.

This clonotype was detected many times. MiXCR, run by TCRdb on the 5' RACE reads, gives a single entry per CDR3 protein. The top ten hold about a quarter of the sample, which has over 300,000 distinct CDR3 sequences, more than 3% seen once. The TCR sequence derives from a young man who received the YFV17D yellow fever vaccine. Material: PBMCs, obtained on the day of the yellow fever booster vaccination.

The CDR3 is CASSQDRVGTAFQETQYF. DNA of the CDR3: TGCGCCAGCAGCCAAGACCGCGTCGGGACCGCTTTCCAAGAGACCCAGTACTTC. V gene TRBV4-1 combines with J gene TRBJ2-5; D could derive from TRBD1 or TRBD2 (5 bases each). Trimming removed 0 bases from V and 1 base from J, with 18 bases in between. Germline values: CDR1 MGHRA, CDR2 YSYEKL. The CDR3 runs 18 residues.